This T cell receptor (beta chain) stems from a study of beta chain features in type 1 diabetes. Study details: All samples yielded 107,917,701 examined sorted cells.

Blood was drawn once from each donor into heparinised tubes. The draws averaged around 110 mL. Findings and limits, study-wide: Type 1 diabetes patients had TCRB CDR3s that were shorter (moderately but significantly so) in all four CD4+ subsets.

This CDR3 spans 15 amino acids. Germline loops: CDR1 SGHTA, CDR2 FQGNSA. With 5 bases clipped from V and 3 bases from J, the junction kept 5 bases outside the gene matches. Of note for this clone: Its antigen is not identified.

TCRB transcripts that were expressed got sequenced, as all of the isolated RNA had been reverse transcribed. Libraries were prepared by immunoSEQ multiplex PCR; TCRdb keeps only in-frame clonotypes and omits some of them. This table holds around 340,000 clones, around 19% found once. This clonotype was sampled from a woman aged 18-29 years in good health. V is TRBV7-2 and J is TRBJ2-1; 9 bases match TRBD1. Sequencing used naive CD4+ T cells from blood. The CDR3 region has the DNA TGTGCCAGCAGCGAGACAGGGGGTAGCTACAATGAGCAGTTCTTC. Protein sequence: CASSETGGSYNEQFF.